Listed here are 9 T cell receptor beta chains from one sample, sequenced in a study of T cells in Graves' hyperthyroidism and ophthalmopathy (dated by TCRdb to the late 2010s). Libraries were prepared through multiplex PCR. The sequencer listed for this sample is Illumina HiSeq 2000. The TCR beta CDR3 regions were amplified from RNA transcripts. For the first round of RT-PCR on the TCR CDR3, the HTBI primer set was used together with the Qiagen OneStep RT-PCR kit. In-frame beta chains were kept once TCRdb had trimmed the public reads at Q25 with fastp and called clones with MiXCR. Here each entry gathers all rows of one CDR3 protein and keeps the most common genes and DNA. The table for this sample lists 500,000 to 650,000 distinct CDR3 sequences; 14% of them were counted only once. Of the sample, more than 11% is held by the ten largest clones. Source material: blood. These receptors all stem from a woman aged 40 to 49 with Graves' hyperthyroidism.

This clonotype appeared many times. The chain uses TRBV7-2 and TRBJ2-5, with D tentatively TRBD1 (5 bases). Trimming stripped 3 bases from V and 1 base from J, with 12 bases between. The germline V gene has CDR1 SGHTA and CDR2 FQGNSA. CDR3 length: 15 amino acids. CDR3 DNA: TGTGCCAGCAGCTTGACCTCGACAGCCCAAGAGACCCAGTACTTC. Amino acids: CASSLTSTAQETQYF.

This clonotype has ten or more counts. V usage is TRBV2 and J usage is TRBJ2-7; D remains unclear. CDR1 and CDR2 from the germline V gene are SNHLY and FYNNEI. CDR3 length: 14 amino acids. V lost 2 bases and J lost 4, with 12 bases in between. The CDR3 region is CASSELSPEYEQYF. CDR3 coding DNA: TGTGCCAGCAGTGAATTGTCGCCTGAGTACGAGCAGTACTTC.

This sequence joins TRBV27 and TRBJ1-5; D not certain. The CDR3 sequence is 15 residues long. Between the trimmed V and J ends, which lost 4 bases and 0 bases, there was a span of 10 bases. Germline assignment: CDR1 MNHEY and CDR2 SMNVEV (reference sequence). CDR3 protein: CASSSSRVSNQPQHF. DNA of the CDR3: TGTGCCAGCAGTTCGTCCAGAGTTAGCAATCAGCCCCAGCATTTT.

Ten or more counts support this clonotype. The chain recombines TRBV18 with TRBJ1-1, with a weak D call TRBD1 (6 bases). V was cut by 4 bases and J by 5 bases, with 11 bases left in between. The V gene's germline CDR1 is KGHSH and CDR2 LQKENI. The CDR3 loop spans 13 amino acids. The CDR3 loop is CASSREQGTEAFF. CDR3 DNA: TGTGCCAGCTCACGGGAACAGGGTACTGAAGCTTTCTTT.

The chain carries TRBV28 and TRBJ1-1; 8 bases are shared with TRBD1. Germline trimming cut 10 bases from V and 1 base from J; bases unmatched to any gene: 5. Germline loops: CDR1 MDHEN, CDR2 SYDVKM. The CDR3 extends over 13 amino acids. CDR3 protein: CANHDRGNTEAFF. The CDR3 DNA is TGTGCCAACCACGACAGGGGGAACACTGAAGCTTTCTTT.

This clonotype was detected a few times. The V call is TRBV30, the J call TRBJ2-6, with 11 positions matching TRBD1. V gave up 0 bases and J gave up 0 bases; unmatched junction bases: 1. The CDR3 totals 17 residues. Germline CDR1 reads GTSNPN; CDR2 reads SVGIG (reference sequence). The CDR3 coding sequence is TGTGCCTGGAGTGTAGGGACAGGGGGCTCTGGGGCCAACGTCCTGACTTTC. Translation gives CAWSVGTGGSGANVLTF.

In its sample, this clonotype was seen many times. The chain joins TRBV18 to TRBJ2-5, with D hard to call. Germline loops: CDR1 KGHSH, CDR2 LQKENI. There are 13 residues in the CDR3. Trimming left V 1 base short and J 4 bases short, with 7 bases between. The CDR3 loop is CASSPQSTETQYF. Written as DNA, the CDR3 is TGTGCCAGCTCACCACAAAGTACAGAGACCCAGTACTTC. Using reference TRBV18 and TRBJ2-5 for the parts outside the CDR3, the full variable domain is NAGVMQNPRHLVRRRGQEARLRCSPMKGHSHVYWYRQLPEEGLKFMVYLQKENIIDESGMPKERFSAEFPKEGPSILRIQQVVRGDSAAYFCASSPQSTETQYFGPGTRLLVL.

This chain connects TRBV5-6 to TRBJ1-1; D might be TRBD1 (5 bases). Looked up from germline, CDR1 is SGHDT and CDR2 is YYEEEE. The CDR3 contains 13 residues. Trimming shortened V by 4 bases and J by 6 bases, and 13 bases separated the two germline ends. The CDR3 protein is CASSDRQRPEAFF. The CDR3 DNA is TGTGCCAGCAGCGACCGACAGCGCCCTGAAGCTTTCTTT. Based on the CDR3 plus reference TRBV5-6 and TRBJ1-1, the full variable domain is DAGVTQSPTHLIKTRGQQVTLRCSPKSGHDTVSWYQQALGQGPQFIFQYYEEEERQRGNFPDRFSGHQFPNYSSELNVNALLLGDSALYLCASSDRQRPEAFFGQGTRLTVV.

In its sample, this clonotype was seen many times. The gene calls are TRBV12-3 or TRBV12-4 and TRBJ2-1; 9 bases line up with TRBD1. Losses at the gene ends were 5 bases for V and 10 bases for J; bases not matched to a gene: 15. This CDR3 is 16 amino acids long. Here the CDR3 DNA reads TGTGCCAGCAGTACTACAGGGGGCGGATTTTCGGGGGAGCAGTTCTTC. It specifies CASSTTGGGFSGEQFF.